This T cell receptor beta chain was identified in a study of T cell repertoires in cytomegalovirus infection. Study information: Indicated by public TCR beta signatures were CMV infection and matching HLA type. Findings of the study overall: CMV-specific TCR beta clonotypes restricted by HLA-C were the ones dominating the ex vivo response.

This clonotype was seen ten or more times. Its antigen is as yet unknown. One entry per CDR3 protein results from TCRdb running MiXCR on the reads. The repertoire holds approximately 110,000 distinct CDR3 sequences, with around 10% as singletons. V gave up 0 bases and J gave up 9 bases; unmatched junction bases: 6. The CDR3 is 16 residues long. Germline loops: CDR1 KGHDR, CDR2 SFDVKD. This sequence originates from a human donor in good health (CMV status not recorded). Some clones in this sample may be carry-over from other donors' samples. The sequenced sample was PBMCs, sequenced either directly or after in vitro stimulation (not recorded which). The rearrangement joins TRBV24-1 to TRBJ2-1; 11 nucleotides match TRBD1. The CDR3 loop reads CATSDLRRTGGTEQFF. CDR3 sequence (DNA): TGTGCCACCAGTGATTTGCGAAGGACAGGGGGCACTGAGCAGTTCTTC.